The 3 T cell receptor beta chains below were found in one sample sequenced in a study of T cells in Graves' hyperthyroidism and ophthalmopathy. Regions amplified from RNA transcripts were the TCR beta CDR3 regions. Carried out on the TCR CDR3, a first-round RT-PCR used the HTBI primer set. TCRdb fed the multiplex PCR reads into MiXCR, producing one record per CDR3 protein. This table holds hundreds of thousands of distinct CDR3 sequences, 14% found once. The sequencing sample was made of blood. The receptors come from a woman aged 18 to 35 with Graves' hyperthyroidism.

This clonotype was detected only a few times. V gene TRBV3-1 combines with J gene TRBJ2-2; 8 positions agree with TRBD1. Germline CDR1 LGHDT, CDR2 YNNKEL (reference sequence). V was pared by 6 bases and J by 6 bases, with 9 bases of the junction left unmatched. CDR3 length equals 15 residues. The CDR3 DNA is TGTGCCAGCAGTCCCGGGACAGGTTCCTCCGGGGAGCTGTTTTTT. Protein sequence: CASSPGTGSSGELFF.

At least ten counts were recorded for this clonotype. The chain uses TRBV7-8 and TRBJ1-2; 8 nucleotides align to TRBD1. The CDR3 spans 19 residues. The junction had 13 bases not matched to a gene; V was cut back by 0 bases and J by 1 base. Germline V CDR1 and CDR2: SGHVS, FQNEAQ. The DNA of the CDR3 is TGTGCCAGCAGCTTAGCCTGGGGGACAGGCGTACTTTATAACTATGGCTACACCTTC. Amino acid sequence: CASSLAWGTGVLYNYGYTF.

The rearrangement uses TRBV6-5 and TRBJ1-6; 7 bases are a match to TRBD1. Germline V gene data show CDR1 as MNHEY and CDR2 as SVGAGI. After removal of 2 bases from V and 7 bases from J, the junction contained 5 bases not matched to a gene. There are 15 residues in the CDR3. The CDR3 is CASSYGTEPNSPLHF. In DNA form, the CDR3 reads TGTGCCAGCAGTTACGGGACAGAGCCGAATTCACCCCTCCACTTT.